Sequencing of this T cell receptor beta chain was carried out in a study of technical replicates of blood from a handful of donors. Only in-frame clones appear in the TCRdb table, and some are missing; sequencing was by immunoSEQ multiplex PCR. Of about 81,000 clones in the sample, approximately 96% were seen once. This TCR derives from a human donor in good health. The sequenced sample was T cells isolated from PBMCs.

The CDR3 is CASSLTLLGTGATGELFF. In nucleotides, the CDR3 is TGTGCCAGCAGCTTAACACTATTGGGGACAGGGGCTACCGGGGAGCTGTTTTTT. The chain combines TRBV13 with TRBJ2-2, with 10 bases fitting TRBD1. Trimming cost V 2 bases and J 5 bases; bases outside gene matches: 11. There are 18 residues in the CDR3. CDR1 is PRHDT and CDR2 is FYEKMQ in the germline V gene (reference sequence).